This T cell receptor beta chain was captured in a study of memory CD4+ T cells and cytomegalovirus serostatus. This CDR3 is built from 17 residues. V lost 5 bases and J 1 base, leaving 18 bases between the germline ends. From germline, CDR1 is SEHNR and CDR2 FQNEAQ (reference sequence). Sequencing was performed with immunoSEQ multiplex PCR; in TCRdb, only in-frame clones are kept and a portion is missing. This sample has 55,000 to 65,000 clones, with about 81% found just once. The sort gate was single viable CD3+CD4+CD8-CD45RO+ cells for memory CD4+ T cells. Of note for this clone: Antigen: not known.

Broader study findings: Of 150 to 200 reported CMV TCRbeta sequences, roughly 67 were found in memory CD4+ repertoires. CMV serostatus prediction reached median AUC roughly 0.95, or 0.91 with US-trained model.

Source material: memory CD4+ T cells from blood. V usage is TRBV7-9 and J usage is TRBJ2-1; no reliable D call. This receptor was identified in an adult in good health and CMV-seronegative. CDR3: CASSPRLNAWSYNEQFF. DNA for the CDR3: TGTGCCAGCAGCCCCCGGCTTAACGCATGGTCCTACAATGAGCAGTTCTTC.